The entry below gives a single T cell receptor (beta chain) sequence along with its context. The antigen is unknown. V lost 4 bases, J lost 6 bases, and 14 bases lay in between. Germline lookup yields CDR1 SGDLS and CDR2 YYNGEE. This CDR3 spans 13 amino acids. Sequencing used immunoSEQ multiplex PCR; TCRdb keeps in-frame clones, though not all of them. The sample includes 30,000 to 40,000 clones, approximately 89% of them seen just once. This entry is derived from a study of OX40 agonist ivuxolimab in advanced cancers. For the study at large: The dose-escalation cohort was about 80% male, with a mean age of around 60 years, ranging about 20 to 79. General observations from the study: Antigens targeted by the expanded peripheral T cells were not determined. Expanded clones were, on average, more numerous among CD8+ T cells than CD4+.

This TCR was sampled from an adult with an advanced solid tumor such as melanoma, head and neck, liver or kidney cancer. The gene calls are TRBV9 and TRBJ2-7, with no clear D. This specimen consisted of CD4+ or CD8+ T cells sorted from blood, obtained in a trial of the OX40 agonist ivuxolimab. As DNA, the CDR3 is TGTGCCAGCAGCCCCCGCTTGTCTTCCGAGCAGTACTTC. This encodes CASSPRLSSEQYF.